The subject of this entry is one T cell receptor (beta chain). Antigen: not known. A much more abundant neighbour one base away suggests this may be a read error. Three rounds of nested PCR, following a modified ARM-PCR protocol, produced the TCRbeta library. MiXCR, run by TCRdb on the multiplex PCR reads, gives a single entry per CDR3 protein. The sample lists roughly 200,000 distinct CDR3 sequences, roughly 70% occurring once. The template was RNA from unsorted bulk tissue. These data belong to a study of tumor and adjacent non-tumor tissue in lung cancer. Study-wide context: The cohort had 12 to 13 adenocarcinoma, a couple of squamous cell and 1 small cell patients. Overall study results and limits: Tumor TCR diversity, when higher, was linked to shorter survival. In normal lung, the top 100 clones were significantly more dominant than in tumor.

Germline CDR1 is SQVTM and CDR2 is ANQGSEA. This CDR3 spans 13 amino acids. The chain is built from TRBV29-1 and TRBJ2-1; 8 bases are a match to TRBD1. This receptor was obtained from a man aged 55 to 69 with non-small cell lung cancer. The sequencing sample was made of lung tumor tissue. CDR3 bases: TGCAGGGTTGGACAGGGTGGCCCTAATGAGCAGTTCTTC. Translated: CRVGQGGPNEQFF.